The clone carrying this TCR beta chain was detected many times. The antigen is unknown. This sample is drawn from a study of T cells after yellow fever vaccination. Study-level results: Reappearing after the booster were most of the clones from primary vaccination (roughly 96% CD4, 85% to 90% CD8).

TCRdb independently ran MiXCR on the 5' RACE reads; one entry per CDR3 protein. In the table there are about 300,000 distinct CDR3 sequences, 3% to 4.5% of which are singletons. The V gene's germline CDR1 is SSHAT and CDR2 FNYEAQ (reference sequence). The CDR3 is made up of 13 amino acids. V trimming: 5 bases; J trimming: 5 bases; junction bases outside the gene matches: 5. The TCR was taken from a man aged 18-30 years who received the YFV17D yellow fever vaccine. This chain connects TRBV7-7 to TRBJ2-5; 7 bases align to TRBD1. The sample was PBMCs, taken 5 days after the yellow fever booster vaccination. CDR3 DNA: TGTGCCAGCAGCCTGGACAGGACTGAGACCCAGTACTTC. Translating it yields CASSLDRTETQYF.